This is a list of T cell receptor beta chains from one sample in a study of cytomegalovirus exposure and HLA in healthy donors. TCRdb's copy holds only in-frame clones and misses some; the assay was immunoSEQ multiplex PCR. The profile covers hundreds of thousands of clones, with roughly 84% appearing a single time and about 2% taken by the ten largest. The specimen was PBMCs. The receptors shown here come from a woman aged 18-29 years in good health and CMV-seropositive. Both conserved end residues are part of each CDR3. Each record gives: clone size, D gene, J gene, CDR3 length, V gene, CDR3 DNA, CDR3 protein. The D gene is left open where the match is weak. Part of the rows lack a size; the others show once, few, many or a class for expanded clones.

size: once
D: .
J: TRBJ2-2
length: 14
V: TRBV5-6
DNA: TGTGCCAGCAGCTTGAAAGGGGGAACCGGGGAGCTGTTTTTT
CDR3: CASSLKGGTGELFF

size: once
D: TRBD2
J: TRBJ2-5
length: 15
V: TRBV9
DNA: TGTGCCAGCAGCGTCGGGAGGCGAGGGTTCGAGACCCAGTACTTC
CDR3: CASSVGRRGFETQYF

size: .
D: .
J: TRBJ1-5
length: 15
V: TRBV28
DNA: TGTGCCAGCAGTTTTTCAGGGGATAGCAATCAGCCCCAGCATTTT
CDR3: CASSFSGDSNQPQHF

size: .
D: .
J: TRBJ2-1
length: 14
V: TRBV7-2
DNA: TGTGCCAGCAGCTTACGTGCTACCTACAATGAGCAGTTCTTC
CDR3: CASSLRATYNEQFF

size: .
D: .
J: TRBJ2-3
length: 18
V: TRBV5-4
DNA: TGTGCCAGCAGCTGGTTTGGCGGGACCAACCCTAGTACAGATACGCAGTATTTT
CDR3: CASSWFGGTNPSTDTQYF

size: .
D: TRBD1
J: TRBJ2-7
length: 16
V: TRBV6-6
DNA: TGTGCCAGCAGTTCATTGGACAGGACCAGCTCCTACGAGCAGTACTTC
CDR3: CASSSLDRTSSYEQYF

size: once
D: .
J: TRBJ1-1
length: 12
V: TRBV4-1
DNA: TGCGCCAGCAGGTCGGGGAACACTGAAGCTTTCTTT
CDR3: CASRSGNTEAFF

size: once
D: .
J: TRBJ1-4
length: 17
V: TRBV27
DNA: TGTGCCAGCAGCCCCGCAGGCGCCCGGTCGGATAATGAAAAACTGTTTTTT
CDR3: CASSPAGARSDNEKLFF

size: .
D: TRBD2
J: TRBJ2-1
length: 18
V: TRBV27
DNA: TGTGCCAGCATCTCGCCTAGCGGGAGGGGGAGCTCCTACAATGAGCAGTTCTTC
CDR3: CASISPSGRGSSYNEQFF

size: .
D: .
J: TRBJ2-4
length: 16
V: TRBV5-1
DNA: TGCGCCAGCAGCTTACAGGGTTTTGTGGGCAAAAACATTCAGTACTTC
CDR3: CASSLQGFVGKNIQYF

size: .
D: TRBD1
J: TRBJ2-7
length: 14
V: TRBV10-3
DNA: TGTGCCATCCAAGCACAGGGGGGACCCTACGAGCAGTACTTC
CDR3: CAIQAQGGPYEQYF

size: .
D: .
J: TRBJ2-1
length: 16
V: TRBV2
DNA: TGTGCCAGCAGTGATGGGAGCCTTAGCTCCTACAATGAGCAGTTCTTC
CDR3: CASSDGSLSSYNEQFF

size: .
D: TRBD1
J: TRBJ2-7
length: 18
V: TRBV6-1
DNA: TGTGCCAGCAGTGAAGCCGCCGCCGACAGGGGGAATGCCTACGAGCAGTACTTC
CDR3: CASSEAAADRGNAYEQYF

size: .
D: TRBD2
J: TRBJ2-2
length: 16
V: TRBV7-3
DNA: TGTGCCAGCAGCTTACTAGCGGGAGGGTCCACCGGGGAGCTGTTTTTT
CDR3: CASSLLAGGSTGELFF

size: few
D: TRBD1
J: TRBJ1-4
length: 15
V: TRBV5-1
DNA: TGCGCCAGCAGCAACCGACAGGGTGTTAATGAAAAACTGTTTTTT
CDR3: CASSNRQGVNEKLFF

size: .
D: TRBD2
J: TRBJ2-7
length: 15
V: TRBV9
DNA: TGTGCCAGCAGCCCCGGACTAGCGGAGGGTCACGAGCAGTACTTC
CDR3: CASSPGLAEGHEQYF

size: .
D: .
J: TRBJ2-2
length: 14
V: TRBV19
DNA: TGTGCCAGTAGTACAACCGACAGAGTCGGGGAGCTGTTTTTT
CDR3: CASSTTDRVGELFF

size: .
D: .
J: TRBJ2-1
length: 14
V: TRBV10-3
DNA: TGTGCCATCAGTGAGGCGCCCGCGGCATTTGAGCAGTTCTTC
CDR3: CAISEAPAAFEQFF

size: .
D: TRBD2
J: TRBJ2-1
length: 14
V: TRBV2
DNA: TGTGCCAGGCTACTAGCGGGGGGAGGTATTAAGCAGTTCTTC
CDR3: CARLLAGGGIKQFF

size: .
D: .
J: TRBJ1-4
length: 14
V: TRBV25-1
DNA: TGTGCCAGCAGTGATCTACAGCTTAATGAAAAACTGTTTTTT
CDR3: CASSDLQLNEKLFF

size: .
D: .
J: TRBJ2-7
length: 15
V: TRBV28
DNA: TGTGCCAGCAGTTTAAGATCTTTCCGGTCCTACGAGCAGTACTTC
CDR3: CASSLRSFRSYEQYF

size: .
D: TRBD1
J: TRBJ2-7
length: 13
V: TRBV9
DNA: TGTGCCAGCAGCGTGACAGGGGACTACGAGCAGTACTTC
CDR3: CASSVTGDYEQYF

size: few
D: .
J: TRBJ1-1
length: 12
V: TRBV2
DNA: TGTGCCAGCCTAGGACTAAACACTGAAGCTTTCTTT
CDR3: CASLGLNTEAFF

size: .
D: .
J: TRBJ2-2
length: 14
V: TRBV7-8
DNA: TGTGCCAGCAGCCCGCAAGCGGTACCGGGGGAGCTGTTTTTT
CDR3: CASSPQAVPGELFF

size: .
D: .
J: TRBJ1-4
length: 10
V: TRBV29-1
DNA: TGCAGCGTCTATAATGAAAAACTGTTTTTT
CDR3: CSVYNEKLFF

size: .
D: TRBD2
J: TRBJ2-1
length: 18
V: TRBV5-1
DNA: TGCGCCAGCAGCTCATTTGGACTAGCGGGAGGGAGAAGCGATGAGCAGTTCTTC
CDR3: CASSSFGLAGGRSDEQFF

size: .
D: TRBD1
J: TRBJ2-1
length: 12
V: TRBV29-1
DNA: TGCAGCGTTCGGGACAGGAACAATGAGCAGTTCTTC
CDR3: CSVRDRNNEQFF

size: once
D: TRBD1
J: TRBJ2-7
length: 13
V: TRBV6-5
DNA: TGTGCCAGCAATCGGGACAGGACCTACGAGCAGTACTTC
CDR3: CASNRDRTYEQYF

size: once
D: .
J: TRBJ1-4
length: 13
V: TRBV27
DNA: TGTGCCAGCACGGGGGGGGGCTACGAAAAACTGTTTTTT
CDR3: CASTGGGYEKLFF

size: .
D: .
J: TRBJ1-1
length: 13
V: TRBV6-5
DNA: TGTGCCAGCAGTTATGAGGGGAACACTGAAGCTTTCTTT
CDR3: CASSYEGNTEAFF

size: .
D: TRBD2
J: TRBJ2-7
length: 15
V: TRBV19
DNA: TGTGCCAGTAGTATGGTCCTCGCGGGGGCCTACGAGCAGTACTTC
CDR3: CASSMVLAGAYEQYF